In this sample, the clone carrying this T cell receptor (beta chain) turned up a few times. These data come from a study of T cell responses to AZD1222 COVID-19 vaccine. Sequenced by immunoSEQ multiplex PCR; TCRdb stores in-frame clones only, minus some. Here the sample spans 90,000 to 120,000 clones, about nine tenths being singletons. The CDR3 length is 14 residues. The germline V gene has CDR1 SQVTM and CDR2 ANQGSEA. V lost 6 bases and J 0 bases, leaving 12 bases between the germline ends. This TCR came from an adult who received the AZD1222 COVID-19 vaccine. V and J are TRBV29-1 and TRBJ2-1, with a weak D call TRBD2 (6 bases). The sample here was peripheral blood, taken 28 days after the second AZD1222 dose. The CDR3 DNA reads TGCAGCGTCGCCGGGGGAAGCTCCTACAATGAGCAGTTCTTC. This translates into CSVAGGSSYNEQFF.